This T cell receptor beta chain appears in the sequencing data of a study of T cell repertoires in cytomegalovirus infection. Study observations and caveats: It was HLA-C-restricted CMV-specific TCR beta clonotypes that dominated the response ex vivo.

Via MiXCR, TCRdb re-called the reads, giving one row per CDR3 protein. This table holds fewer than 80,000 distinct CDR3 sequences, roughly 3.5% found once. There are many counts of this clonotype. Its antigen is currently unknown. One end of the junction does not line up with germline, which may come from a read error. Germline-derived CDR1 and CDR2 are SGHKS and YYEKEE (reference sequence). CDR3 length equals 15 residues. The TCR was taken from a human donor in good health (CMV status not recorded). Some clones in this sample may be carry-over from other donors' samples. The chain joins TRBV5-5 to TRBJ2-3; 7 bases fit TRBD1. The sequenced sample was PBMCs. CDR3 in DNA: TGTGTCAGCAGCTTCCAGACAGGGAGCGCAGATACGCAGTATTTT. It codes for CVSSFQTGSADTQYF.